This T cell receptor beta chain was profiled in a study of cytomegalovirus exposure and HLA in healthy donors (dated by TCRdb to the late 2010s). Notes on the research overall: According to an earlier analysis of several hundred of the donors, about 180 million T cells yielded 120 million or so unique TCR beta sequences and about 300 Gb of sequence data. An early release that covered some 630 HLA-typed donors contained 300 to 350 gigabases of sequencing data and around 85 million unique TCR sequences. The genetic ancestry cluster associated with self-reported Caucasian donors included approximately 85% of the approximately 410 genotyped donors. The study aimed to test whether cataloging public T cell receptors could reveal signatures of past pathogen exposure. The study used immunosequencing to profile the T cell repertoires of 666 subjects and linked those repertoires to cytomegalovirus serostatus. A separate validation cohort of more than 100 different subjects was used in addition to the roughly 700-subject first cohort. High-throughput TCR immunosequencing, statistical association of individual TCRs with disease status, and machine learning were combined to predict cytomegalovirus infection status. In a later analysis, previously published TCR beta repertoires from 666 donors were re-analyzed and high-resolution HLA genotyping was added so that TCR occurrence patterns could be studied. Rather than using new phenotypic data, the later analysis identified candidate immune exposures from TCR beta sequences and from how often those sequences occurred across donors. An earlier analysis of around 580 of the donors used high-throughput TCR beta sequencing to judge whether each TCR beta V gene segment behaved as functional or pseudogenic. Donor age, sex, ethnicity and CMV serostatus were compiled together with the repertoire data. In a later genetic analysis, genome-wide SNP genotypes for about three fifths of the roughly 670 donors were used, and that subset was treated as a discovery cohort. Every discovery cohort repertoire had been produced on one sequencing platform. HLA typing covered class I and class II loci at four-digit resolution. Typing coverage varied by locus: roughly 620-640 donors for A, B, C, DRB1 and DQB1; approximately 500 for DQA1; nearly 610 for DPA1; approximately 450 for DPB1. Several DR-DQ haplotypes were treated as single units for association and clustering because of strong linkage in the cohort. Among 300 to 450 genotyped donors of the cohort, an average of about 240,000 unique TCR beta nucleotide sequences were sequenced per donor, 15% to 20% of them non-productive.

The full study reports these points: When HLA alleles, especially DR and DQ, strongly co-occurred, TCR associations were difficult to assign to individual alleles. Most TCR sequences were observed very rarely across donors, whereas some public TCRs were present in many individuals. A group of highly shared sequence variants was considered likely to be a technical artifact of the sequencing pipeline. CMV serostatus was the only immune exposure information available for the cohort. Only TCR beta chains were sequenced in this cohort, and the absence of alpha or paired-chain data limited detectable features. In vitro tests confirmed that three of the cytomegalovirus-associated TCR beta chains recognize cytomegalovirus antigens. In a later analysis, 15,000 to 20,000 TCR beta sequences were associated with specific HLA alleles at a false discovery rate of 0.05. A later genetic analysis associated a missense DCLRE1C variant with V-gene and J-gene trimming of TCR beta chains, and an independent cohort replicated the association. A further reported finding was that TCR beta sequences accurately predicted the HLA-A and HLA-B alleles for most subjects in the first cohort. Several of the top co-occurrence clusters appeared to be linked to parvovirus B19, influenza, CMV and Epstein-Barr virus, according to a later analysis. In both the original and validation cohorts, the classifier was reported to diagnose cytomegalovirus status with high specificity and sensitivity. Because counts were too low, roughly 17 rarely observed V segments, including chromosome 9 orphons, were left out of the earlier analysis of some 640 of the donors. The study gave a list of about 170 TCR beta chains associated with cytomegalovirus. Compared with the approximately 710-donor mean, donors in an Asian-associated ancestry cluster had fewer N-insertions in productive TCRs, according to a later genetic analysis. Broadly in line with IMGT annotations, most TCR beta V segments showed up in productive rearrangements about 87% or about 30% of the time in an earlier analysis of 587 of the donors. A later analysis found that HLA-associated TCR beta chains were more clonally expanded and had lower generation probabilities than equally common non-associated chains. Because HLA typing was unavailable for some donors at each locus, only the typed subset was used in association tests. Linkage disequilibrium might explain the correlated functional status among segregating V segments, but an unknown experimental factor could not be ruled out. It was suggested by the authors that the approach could potentially be generalized to other disease states and immunological phenotypes. Roughly uniform sequencing depth across donors was assumed in presence/absence analyses, although this assumption may not hold. Some IMGT-functional V segments, including TRBV6-2 and TRBV6-3, could not be told apart with the 87-base-pair reads, so those segments were excluded. In a later analysis, most CMV-associated TCR beta chains were found to appear HLA-restricted, with HLA associations seemingly driven largely by CMV exposure. In a later analysis, the rate of TCR association differed among HLA loci, with DRB1 alleles having the most associated TCRs and HLA-C alleles having the fewest.

The CDR3 goes from the cysteine to the phenylalanine over 14 residues. Only the CDR3 part of the read is kept: 42 bases, read in frame from the first base. The CDR1 and CDR2 encoded by the germline V gene (reference sequence) are LNHDA and SQIVND. At the junction V is shortened by 1 base and J by 6 bases; bases outside the gene matches: 5. In total, 500 to 700 healthy bone marrow donors made up the cohort. At the time of sampling, every cohort member was nominally healthy, though immune exposures that went unrecorded were likely present. The donor was CMV seronegative and was included in the group of about 400 seronegative cohort members. Each donor provided a peripheral blood sample, and peripheral blood mononuclear cells were used for TCR beta sequencing. The Qiagen DNeasy Blood Extraction Kit was used to extract genomic DNA from the blood cell samples. To note about this clone: Its antigen is unknown. The record has no base qualities; no much larger clone is one base away.

Libraries were made using the immunoSEQ multiplex PCR assay. The multiplex PCR relied on a mix of 60 forward primers for TCR Vbeta segments and 13 reverse primers for TCR Jbeta segments. The CDR3 region of rearranged TCR beta genes was amplified from genomic DNA by a multiplex PCR assay. Amplified TCR beta libraries were sequenced as 87-base-pair reads on the Illumina HiSeq System. In the source study's methods: Across the roughly 670 repertoires, a later analysis counted 80 million or so unique TCR beta chains, some 11 million of which were shared by at least two donors. To remove PCR and sequencing errors, raw reads were error-corrected and collapsed into unique sequences using a nearest-neighbor algorithm that merged closely related sequences. CDR3 sequences were aligned to IMGT reference sequences to assign V, D and J gene segments. For a sequence to be retained, at least a six-nucleotide match to both a V gene segment and a J gene segment was required. A rearrangement counted as productive if the CDR3 had no stop codons and remained in frame with V and J, and every other rearrangement counted as non-productive. CDR3 was defined according to IMGT convention as the region running from the second conserved V-encoded cysteine to the conserved J-encoded phenylalanine. The earlier analysis of 450 to 750 of the donors excluded any sequence lacking an unambiguous match to a single V gene segment. In an earlier analysis of about 590 of the donors, a V segment was called functional when productive rearrangements were above 56.7%, and segregating when the standard deviation between donors exceeded 5%. To diagnose cytomegalovirus status from the catalog of TCR beta chain sequences, a statistical classification framework was built. In a later analysis, TCR nucleotide sequences were compared against IMGT/GENE-DB human TR gene sequences so that V and J genes could be assigned. In a later analysis, CDR3 sequences and most-parsimonious VDJ recombination scenarios were assigned using the TCRdist pipeline. In a later analysis, each TCR beta chain was defined by its CDR3 amino acid sequence together with its V-gene family, and reads lacking a unique V-gene family were excluded. As a way to deal with suspected cross-contamination and a sequencing artifact, a later analysis dropped 640 or so nucleotide sequences that were highly shared and had low generation probability. For each public chain, a later analysis derived a clonal expansion index from normalized ranks of inferred template counts within each repertoire. Generation probabilities in a later analysis came from a VDJ recombination model fitted to out-of-frame rearrangements, and those results were checked against IGoR. A later analysis scored TCR-TCR, TCR-HLA and TCR-CMV co-occurrence with hypergeometric tests, applying a repertoire-size bias correction to TCR pairs. To estimate false discovery rates, a later analysis permuted the HLA or CMV assignments 20 times. A later analysis grouped co-occurring TCRs with DBSCAN, adding TCRdist sequence similarity when clustering within HLA-allele-positive subsets. Repertoires with fewer than 30,000 or more than 120,000 public chains, plus five repertoires with anomalous nucleotide sharing, were excluded from co-occurrence clustering. TCRdb provides this immuneACCESS table in a form limited to in-frame rearrangements. Some clones are lacking; in checked studies, under half of them reflect an unresolved V gene, and why the rest are absent is not known. V, J and clone size reflect that table, while D and trimming were determined from the DNA. This sample lists approximately 61,000 clones; roughly two thirds were detected once. Approximately 3% of the sample is in the top ten clones.

The sequence was obtained from a woman between 50 and 59 years old in good health and CMV-seronegative. The chain is made from TRBV19 and TRBJ1-2, with 7 junctional bases fitting TRBD1. The sample was PBMCs. The DNA reads TGTGCCAGTAGTATAGGGACAGGCATCGATGGCTACACCTTC. This codes for CASSIGTGIDGYTF.